The present T cell receptor (beta chain) was sequenced within a study of T cell clones after liver transplantation. Turning to the study itself: A pre-transplant mixed lymphocyte reaction with TCRbeta sequencing defined graft-donor-reactive clones followed in post-transplant blood. Study conclusions and caveats: Low donor cell numbers restricted donor-reactive repertoire measurement in a couple of subjects.

The germline gives CDR1 SGHAT, CDR2 FQNNGV. Trimming stripped 5 bases from V and 1 base from J, with 17 bases between. The length of the CDR3 is 16 residues. TCRdb's table, derived via immunoSEQ multiplex PCR, lists solely in-frame clones and lacks some. The profile shows fewer than 45,000 clones, roughly 84% of them singletons. On this clone: What it recognizes is unknown.

Here the sequenced sample was CD4+ T cells from blood, taken 24 months after liver transplant. The source of this sequence is a human patient who received a liver transplant. Some T cells could come from the graft donor. J is TRBJ1-1 and V is TRBV11-2; no firm D call. CDR3 residues: CASSQLLEGSNTEAFF. In DNA form, the CDR3 reads TGTGCCAGCAGCCAACTTCTGGAGGGATCGAACACTGAAGCTTTCTTT.